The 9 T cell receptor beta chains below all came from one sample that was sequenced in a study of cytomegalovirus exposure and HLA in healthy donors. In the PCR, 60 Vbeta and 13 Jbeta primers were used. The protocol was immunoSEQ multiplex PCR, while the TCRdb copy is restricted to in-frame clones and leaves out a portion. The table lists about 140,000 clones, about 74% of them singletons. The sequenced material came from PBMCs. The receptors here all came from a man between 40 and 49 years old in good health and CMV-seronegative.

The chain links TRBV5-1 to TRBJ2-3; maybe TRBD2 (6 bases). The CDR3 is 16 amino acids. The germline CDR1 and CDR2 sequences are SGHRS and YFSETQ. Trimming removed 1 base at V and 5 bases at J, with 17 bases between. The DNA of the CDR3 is TGCGCCAGCAGCTTGCCTGGACTACTTATGGGAGATACGCAGTATTTT. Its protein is CASSLPGLLMGDTQYF.

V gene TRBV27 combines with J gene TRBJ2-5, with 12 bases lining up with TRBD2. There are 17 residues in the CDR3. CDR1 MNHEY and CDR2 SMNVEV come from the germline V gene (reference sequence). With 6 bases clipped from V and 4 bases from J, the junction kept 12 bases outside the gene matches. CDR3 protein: CASRQQTSGSFVETQYF. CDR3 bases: TGTGCCAGCAGACAACAGACTAGCGGGAGTTTTGTAGAGACCCAGTACTTC.

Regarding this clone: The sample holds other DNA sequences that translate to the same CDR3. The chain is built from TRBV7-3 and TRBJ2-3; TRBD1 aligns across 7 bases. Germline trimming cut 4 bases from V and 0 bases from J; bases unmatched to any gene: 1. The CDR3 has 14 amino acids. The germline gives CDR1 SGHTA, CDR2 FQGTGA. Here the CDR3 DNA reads TGTGCCAGCAGCTCGGGACAGAGCACAGATACGCAGTATTTT. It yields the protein CASSSGQSTDTQYF.

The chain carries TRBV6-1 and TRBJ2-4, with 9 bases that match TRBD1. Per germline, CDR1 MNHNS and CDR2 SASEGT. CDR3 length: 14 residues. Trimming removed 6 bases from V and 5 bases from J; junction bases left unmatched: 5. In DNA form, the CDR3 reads TGTGCCAGCAGCGGGACAGGGAACCAAAACATTCAGTACTTC. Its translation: CASSGTGNQNIQYF.

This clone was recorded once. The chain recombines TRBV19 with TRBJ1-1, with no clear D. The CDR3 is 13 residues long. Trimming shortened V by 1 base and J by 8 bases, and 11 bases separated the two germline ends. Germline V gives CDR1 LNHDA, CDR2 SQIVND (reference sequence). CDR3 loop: CASSIGPRREAFF. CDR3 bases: TGTGCCAGTAGTATAGGGCCGCGGAGGGAAGCTTTCTTT. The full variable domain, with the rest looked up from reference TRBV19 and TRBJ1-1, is DGGITQSPKYLFRKEGQNVTLSCEQNLNHDAMYWYRQDPGQGLRLIYYSQIVNDFQKGDIAEGYSVSREKKESFPLTVTSAQKNPTAFYLCASSIGPRREAFFGQGTRLTVV.

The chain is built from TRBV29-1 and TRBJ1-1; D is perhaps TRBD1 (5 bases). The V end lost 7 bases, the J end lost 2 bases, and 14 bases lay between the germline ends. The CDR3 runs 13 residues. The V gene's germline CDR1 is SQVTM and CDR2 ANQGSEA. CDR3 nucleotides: TGCAGCGCTCAGACAGAGCCTAACACTGAAGCTTTCTTT. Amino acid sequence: CSAQTEPNTEAFF.

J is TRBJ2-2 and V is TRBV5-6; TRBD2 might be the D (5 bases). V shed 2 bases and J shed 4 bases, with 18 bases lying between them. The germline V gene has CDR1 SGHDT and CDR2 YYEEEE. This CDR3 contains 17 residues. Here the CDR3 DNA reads TGTGCCAGCAGCTTTACCGGAGGCTCGACGGGCACCGGGGAGCTGTTTTTT. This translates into CASSFTGGSTGTGELFF. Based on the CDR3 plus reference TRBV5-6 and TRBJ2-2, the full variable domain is DAGVTQSPTHLIKTRGQQVTLRCSPKSGHDTVSWYQQALGQGPQFIFQYYEEEERQRGNFPDRFSGHQFPNYSSELNVNALLLGDSALYLCASSFTGGSTGTGELFFGEGSRLTVL.

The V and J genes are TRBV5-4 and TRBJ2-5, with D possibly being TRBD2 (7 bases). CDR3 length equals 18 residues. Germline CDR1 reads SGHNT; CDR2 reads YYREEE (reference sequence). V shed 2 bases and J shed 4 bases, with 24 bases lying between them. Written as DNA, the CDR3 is TGTGCCAGCAGCTTTGCCCTCGTAGGTGGGGGGGCAGGAGAGACCCAGTACTTC. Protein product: CASSFALVGGGAGETQYF.

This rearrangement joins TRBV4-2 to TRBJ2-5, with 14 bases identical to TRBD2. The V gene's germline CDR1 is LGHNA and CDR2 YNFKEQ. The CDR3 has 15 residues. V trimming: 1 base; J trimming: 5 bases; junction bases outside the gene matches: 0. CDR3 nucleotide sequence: TGTGCCAGCAGCCAAGGGACTAGCGGGGGGGAGACCCAGTACTTC. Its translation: CASSQGTSGGETQYF.